This TCR beta chain originates from a study of graft-versus-host responses after intestinal transplantation. Overall study results and limits: Allografts from individuals with graft-donor T cell macrochimerism displayed high graft-versus-host to host-versus-graft clonal ratios.

Concerning this clone itself: Antigen: not known.

Germline V gene data show CDR1 as MNHNY and CDR2 as SVGAGI (reference sequence). CDR3 size: 15 residues. With 11 bases clipped from V and 7 bases from J, the junction kept 10 bases outside the gene matches. The method was immunoSEQ multiplex PCR; TCRdb's version includes in-frame clones alone and lacks a portion of them. The data hold more than 70,000 clones, with roughly 85% observed a single time. This sequence joins TRBV6-6 and TRBJ2-1; 14 nucleotides agree with TRBD2. The receptor was isolated from a human donor who received an intestinal transplant. The specimen was unstimulated CD4+ T cells sorted from spleen or lymph node cells, collected before intestinal transplant. The CDR3 protein is CASTSGRAMGNEQFF. The CDR3 coding sequence is TGTGCCTCGACTAGCGGGAGGGCCATGGGAAATGAGCAGTTCTTC.